This T cell receptor (beta chain) was captured in a study of cytomegalovirus exposure and HLA in healthy donors. 13 Jbeta primers and 60 Vbeta primers were used for the PCR. TCRdb's copy holds only in-frame clones and misses some; the assay was immunoSEQ multiplex PCR. The repertoire holds 150,000 to 200,000 clones, roughly 82% seen once, with about 1.6% in the top ten. Study-wide findings and caveats: When a later analysis was performed, an Asian-associated ancestry cluster reportedly had fewer N-insertions than the approximately 680-donor mean.

CDR3 length: 13 residues. Germline V gene lookup returns CDR1 MNHNY and CDR2 SVGAGI (reference sequence). V lost 7 bases to trimming and J lost 5 bases; unmatched junction nucleotides: 5. This clone was counted between two and nine times. Its antigen is not known. This TCR came from a girl aged 5-17 years in good health and CMV-seropositive. Specimen: PBMCs. This chain joins TRBV6-6 and TRBJ2-7; 10 nucleotides match TRBD1. The CDR3 DNA is TGTGCCAGCAAAGACAGGGGGCCCCACGAGCAGTACTTC. Translating it yields CASKDRGPHEQYF.